This TCR beta chain was captured by sequencing in a study of CD8 T cells in Susac syndrome. RNA was extracted with the RNeasy kit, and a quantity of about 0.45 to 1 ug was reverse transcribed using random hexamers. TCRdb passed the immunoSEQ multiplex PCR reads through MiXCR, listing each CDR3 protein once. Among 100,000 to 150,000 distinct CDR3 sequences, about 92% were seen once, and the ten largest hold roughly 0.3%. CDR3 length: 15 amino acids. Germline V lookup: CDR1 SGHNT, CDR2 YENEEA. V gave up 4 bases and J gave up 4 bases; unmatched junction bases: 3. V is TRBV11-3 and J is TRBJ2-2; the match to TRBD2 covers 10 bases. The TCR comes from a human donor with multiple sclerosis. The sample consisted of CD8+ T cells from PBMCs. CDR3 DNA: TGTGCCAGCAGCTACCTAGCGGGGGCCACCGGGGAGCTGTTTTTT. Translated, it gives CASSYLAGATGELFF.